A selection of T cell receptor beta chains follows, all from one sample in a study of OX40 agonist ivuxolimab in advanced cancers. Repertoires were generated with immunoSEQ multiplex PCR, while TCRdb's copy carries only in-frame clones and drops some. The table includes more than 45,000 clones, 80% to 90% detected once. The starting material was CD4+ or CD8+ T cells sorted from blood, obtained in a trial of the OX40 agonist ivuxolimab. The receptors originated from an adult with an advanced solid tumor such as melanoma, head and neck, liver or kidney cancer. CDR3s include the opening cysteine and the closing phenylalanine or tryptophan. Each record gives: V gene, clone size, D gene, J gene, CDR3 DNA, CDR3 protein. D genes are given only for firm matches. Some rows mark clone size as missing; the rest say once, few, many or name a class of expanded clone.

TRBV5-1	-	TRBD2	TRBJ2-7	TGCGCCAGCAGCGTGGGACTAGCGGGAGGGTCCTACGAGCAGTACTTC	CASSVGLAGGSYEQYF
TRBV19	-	-	TRBJ1-5	TGTGCCAGTAGTATATCGGGGACGCTGAGCAATCAGCCCCAGCATTTT	CASSISGTLSNQPQHF
TRBV4-1	-	-	TRBJ1-5	TGCGCCAGCAGCCAAGTCCAGGACGGCAATCAGCCCCAGCATTTT	CASSQVQDGNQPQHF
TRBV7-9	-	-	TRBJ2-7	TGTGCCAGCAGCCCACAATCGGGCGGGAAAAACTACGAGCAGTACTTC	CASSPQSGGKNYEQYF
TRBV9	-	TRBD1	TRBJ2-1	TGTGCCAGCAGCGTAGCGGGACAGGTGAATAATGAGCAGTTCTTC	CASSVAGQVNNEQFF
TRBV9	-	TRBD2	TRBJ2-3	TGTGCCAGCAGCCCCACTAGCGGGAGGCCCCCAGATACGCAGTATTTT	CASSPTSGRPPDTQYF
TRBV6-8	-	TRBD1	TRBJ2-7	TGTGCCAGCAGTTACACCACAGGACAGGAGGCCTACGAGCAGTACTTC	CASSYTTGQEAYEQYF
TRBV7-2	-	TRBD1	TRBJ2-5	TGTGCCAGCAGCCAGATACTGACAGGGGTTATCGGTGAGACCCAGTACTTC	CASSQILTGVIGETQYF
TRBV4-1	once	-	TRBJ2-7	TGCGCCAGCAGCGAGAAGAGGGGCGAGCAGTACTTC	CASSEKRGEQYF
TRBV15	-	-	TRBJ2-1	TGTGCCACCAGCGAACGACAGGGTTGGCGGGATTCCTACAATGAGCAGTTCTTC	CATSERQGWRDSYNEQFF
TRBV7-9	-	TRBD2	TRBJ2-3	TGTGCCAGCAGCCGCCGGACTAGCCCCGAAGATACGCAGTATTTT	CASSRRTSPEDTQYF
TRBV27	-	TRBD2	TRBJ2-1	TGTGCCAGCAGTTTGCTAGCGGGAGGTGATGAGCAGTTCTTC	CASSLLAGGDEQFF
TRBV11-2	-	TRBD2	TRBJ2-7	TGTGCCAGCAGCTTAGAAGCGGGAGTAGGGGAGCAGTACTTC	CASSLEAGVGEQYF
TRBV7-9	medium-sized	-	TRBJ1-4	TGTGCCAGCAGTTTGAAGGGAAATGATGAAAAACTGTTTTTT	CASSLKGNDEKLFF
TRBV28	-	-	TRBJ1-2	TGTGCCAGCAGCCCCCCCGCTGGACTCTATGGCTACACCTTC	CASSPPAGLYGYTF